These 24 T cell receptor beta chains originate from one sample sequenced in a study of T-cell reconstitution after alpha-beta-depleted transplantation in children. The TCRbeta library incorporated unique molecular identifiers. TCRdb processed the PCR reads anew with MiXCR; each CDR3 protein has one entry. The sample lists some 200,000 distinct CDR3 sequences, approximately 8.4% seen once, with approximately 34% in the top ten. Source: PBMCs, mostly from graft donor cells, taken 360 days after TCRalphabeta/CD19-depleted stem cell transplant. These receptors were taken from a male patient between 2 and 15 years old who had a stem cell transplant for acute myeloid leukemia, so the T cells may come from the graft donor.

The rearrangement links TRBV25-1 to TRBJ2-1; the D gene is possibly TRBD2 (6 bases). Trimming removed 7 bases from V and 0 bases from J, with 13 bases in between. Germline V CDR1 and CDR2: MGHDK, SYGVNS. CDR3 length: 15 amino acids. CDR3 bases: TGTGCCAGCATAGAGGACGGGAGCTCCTACAATGAGCAGTTCTTC. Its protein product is CASIEDGSSYNEQFF.

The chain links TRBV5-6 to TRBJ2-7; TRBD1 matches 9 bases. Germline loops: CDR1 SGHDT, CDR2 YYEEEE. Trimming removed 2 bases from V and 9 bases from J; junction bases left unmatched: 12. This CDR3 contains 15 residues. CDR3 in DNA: TGTGCCAGCAGCTTTTGGGGACAGGGATTCGCGGGGCAGTACGTC. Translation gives CASSFWGQGFAGQYV.

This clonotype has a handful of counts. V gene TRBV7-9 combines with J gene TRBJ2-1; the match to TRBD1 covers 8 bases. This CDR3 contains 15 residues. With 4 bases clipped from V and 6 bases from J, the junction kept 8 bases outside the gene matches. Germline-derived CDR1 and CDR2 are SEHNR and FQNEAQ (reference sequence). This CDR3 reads CASSSGQGAPNEQFF. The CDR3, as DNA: TGTGCCAGCAGCTCCGGTCAGGGGGCCCCCAATGAGCAGTTCTTC.

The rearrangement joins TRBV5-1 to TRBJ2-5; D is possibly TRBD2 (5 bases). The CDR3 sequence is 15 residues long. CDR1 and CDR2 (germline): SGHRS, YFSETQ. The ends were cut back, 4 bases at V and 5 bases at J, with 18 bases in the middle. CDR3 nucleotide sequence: TGCGCCAGCAGCCCGAGGGATACAAGTTGGGAGACCCAGTACTTC. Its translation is CASSPRDTSWETQYF.

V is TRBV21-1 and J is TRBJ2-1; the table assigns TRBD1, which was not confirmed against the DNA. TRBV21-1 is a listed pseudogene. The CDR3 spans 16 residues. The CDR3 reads CASNKGGGNYYNEQFF. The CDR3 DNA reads TGTGCCAGCAACAAGGGTGGGGGCAATTACTACAATGAGCAGTTCTTC.

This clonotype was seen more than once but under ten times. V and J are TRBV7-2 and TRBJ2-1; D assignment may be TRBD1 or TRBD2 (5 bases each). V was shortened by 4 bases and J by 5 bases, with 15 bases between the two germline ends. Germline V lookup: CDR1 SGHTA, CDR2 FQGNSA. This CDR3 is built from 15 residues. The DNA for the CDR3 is TGTGCCAGCAGCTCAACTAGGGGCAGGGACAATGAGCAGTTCTTC. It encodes CASSSTRGRDNEQFF.

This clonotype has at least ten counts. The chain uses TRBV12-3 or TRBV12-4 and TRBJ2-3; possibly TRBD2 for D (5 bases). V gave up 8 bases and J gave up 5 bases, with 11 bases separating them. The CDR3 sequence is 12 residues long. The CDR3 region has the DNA TGTGCCAGCGACCCTGGAGGAGATACGCAGTATTTT. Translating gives CASDPGGDTQYF.

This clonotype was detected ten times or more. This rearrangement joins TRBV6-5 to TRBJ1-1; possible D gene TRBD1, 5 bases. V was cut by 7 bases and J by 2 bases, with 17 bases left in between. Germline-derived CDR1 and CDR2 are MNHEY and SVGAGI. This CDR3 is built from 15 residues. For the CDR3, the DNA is TGTGCCAGCATGGACATAGGGGAGTACAACACTGAAGCTTTCTTT. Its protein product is CASMDIGEYNTEAFF.

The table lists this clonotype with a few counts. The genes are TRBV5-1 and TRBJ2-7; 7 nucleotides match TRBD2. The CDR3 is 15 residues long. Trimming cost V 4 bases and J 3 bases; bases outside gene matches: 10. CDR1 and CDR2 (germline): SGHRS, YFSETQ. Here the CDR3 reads CASSPGFRTSYEQYF. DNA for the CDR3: TGCGCCAGCAGCCCAGGTTTCCGGACTAGCTACGAGCAGTACTTC. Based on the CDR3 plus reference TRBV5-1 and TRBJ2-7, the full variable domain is KAGVTQTPRYLIKTRGQQVTLSCSPISGHRSVSWYQQTPGQGLQFLFEYFSETQRNKGNFPGRFSGRQFSNSRSEMNVSTLELGDSALYLCASSPGFRTSYEQYFGPGTRLTVT.

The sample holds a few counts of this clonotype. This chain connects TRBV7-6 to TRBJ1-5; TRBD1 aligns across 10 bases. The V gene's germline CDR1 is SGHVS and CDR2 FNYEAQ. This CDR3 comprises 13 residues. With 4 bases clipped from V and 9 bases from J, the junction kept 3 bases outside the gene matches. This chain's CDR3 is CASSYDRGLPQHF. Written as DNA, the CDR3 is TGTGCCAGCAGCTACGACAGGGGGCTGCCCCAGCATTTT.

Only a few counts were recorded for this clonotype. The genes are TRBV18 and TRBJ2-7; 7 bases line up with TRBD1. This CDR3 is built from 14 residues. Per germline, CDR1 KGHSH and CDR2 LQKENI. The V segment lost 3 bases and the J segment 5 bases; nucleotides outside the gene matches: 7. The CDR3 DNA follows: TGTGCCAGCTCACCGGCGGACAGGCTCCACGAGCAGTACGTC. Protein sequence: CASSPADRLHEQYV.

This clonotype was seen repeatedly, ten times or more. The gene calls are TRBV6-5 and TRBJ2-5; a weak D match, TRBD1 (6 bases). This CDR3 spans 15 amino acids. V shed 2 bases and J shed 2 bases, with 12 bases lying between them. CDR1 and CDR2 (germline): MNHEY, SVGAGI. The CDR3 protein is CASSYTRQAQETQYF. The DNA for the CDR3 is TGTGCCAGCAGTTACACCCGACAGGCTCAAGAGACCCAGTACTTC.

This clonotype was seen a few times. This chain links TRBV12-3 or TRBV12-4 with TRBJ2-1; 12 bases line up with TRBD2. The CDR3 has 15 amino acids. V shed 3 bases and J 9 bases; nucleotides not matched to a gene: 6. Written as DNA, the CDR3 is TGTGCCAGCAGTTTTGCTAGCGGGGGGGCCCGTGAGCAGTTCTTC. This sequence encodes CASSFASGGAREQFF.

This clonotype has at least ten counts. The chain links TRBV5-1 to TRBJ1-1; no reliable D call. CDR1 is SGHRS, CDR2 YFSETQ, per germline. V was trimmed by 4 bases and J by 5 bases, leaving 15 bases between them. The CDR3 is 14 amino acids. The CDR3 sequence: CASSPPRAGTEAFF. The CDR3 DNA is TGCGCCAGCAGCCCTCCACGGGCGGGGACTGAAGCTTTCTTT.

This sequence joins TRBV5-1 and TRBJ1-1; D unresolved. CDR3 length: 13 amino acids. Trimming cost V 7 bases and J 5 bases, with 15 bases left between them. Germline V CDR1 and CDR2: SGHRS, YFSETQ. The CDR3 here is CASALSGITEAFF. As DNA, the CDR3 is TGCGCCAGCGCTTTGTCGGGGATTACTGAAGCTTTCTTT.

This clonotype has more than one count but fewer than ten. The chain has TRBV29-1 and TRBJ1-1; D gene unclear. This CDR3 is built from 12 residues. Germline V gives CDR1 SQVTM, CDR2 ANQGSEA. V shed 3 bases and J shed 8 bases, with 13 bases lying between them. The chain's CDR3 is CSVDRGSSEAFF. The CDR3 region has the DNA TGCAGCGTTGATCGCGGGTCTTCGGAAGCTTTCTTT.

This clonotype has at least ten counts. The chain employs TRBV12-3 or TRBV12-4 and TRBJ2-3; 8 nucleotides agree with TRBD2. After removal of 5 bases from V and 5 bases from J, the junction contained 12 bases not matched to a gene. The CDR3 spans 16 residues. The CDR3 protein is CASSPGTSRLRDTQYF. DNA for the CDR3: TGTGCCAGCAGTCCCGGGACTAGTCGGCTTCGAGATACGCAGTATTTT.

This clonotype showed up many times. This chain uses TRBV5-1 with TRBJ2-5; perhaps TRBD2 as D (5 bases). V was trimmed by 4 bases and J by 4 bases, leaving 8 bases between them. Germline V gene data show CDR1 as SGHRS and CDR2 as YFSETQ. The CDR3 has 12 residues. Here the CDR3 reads CASSELAETQYF. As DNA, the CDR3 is TGCGCCAGCAGCGAGCTAGCAGAGACCCAGTACTTC.

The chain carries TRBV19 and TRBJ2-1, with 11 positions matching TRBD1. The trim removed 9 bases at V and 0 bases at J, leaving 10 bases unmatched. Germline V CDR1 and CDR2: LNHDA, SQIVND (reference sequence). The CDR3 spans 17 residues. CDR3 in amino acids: CARVGTGGISSYNEQFF. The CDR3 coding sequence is TGTGCCAGAGTAGGGACAGGGGGTATCTCCTCCTACAATGAGCAGTTCTTC.

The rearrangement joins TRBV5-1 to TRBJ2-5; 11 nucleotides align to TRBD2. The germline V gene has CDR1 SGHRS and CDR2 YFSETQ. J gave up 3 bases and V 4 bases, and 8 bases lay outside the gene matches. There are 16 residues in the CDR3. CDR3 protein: CASSRQTSGAEETQYF. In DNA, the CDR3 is TGCGCCAGCAGCCGCCAGACTAGCGGGGCAGAAGAGACCCAGTACTTC.

The CDR3 loop reads CAMGPGQGRWEQYV. CDR3 coding DNA: TGTGCCATGGGCCCGGGACAGGGACGATGGGAGCAGTACGTC. The chain links TRBV10-3 to TRBJ2-7, with 9 bases that match TRBD1. The CDR3 is 14 residues long. V lost 9 bases and J lost 7; bases outside the gene matches: 13. Germline-derived CDR1 and CDR2 are ENHRY and SYGVKD.

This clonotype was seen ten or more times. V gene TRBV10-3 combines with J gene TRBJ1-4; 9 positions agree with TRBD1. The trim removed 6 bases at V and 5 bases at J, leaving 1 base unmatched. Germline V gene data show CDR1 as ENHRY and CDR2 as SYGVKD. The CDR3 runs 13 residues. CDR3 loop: CAIRGTGNEKLFF. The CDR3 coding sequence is TGTGCCATCAGAGGGACAGGGAATGAAAAACTGTTTTTT.

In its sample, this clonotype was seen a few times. Written as DNA, the CDR3 is TGTGCCAGCAGTTCTCGGGACAGGGGGTTTGCTTTCTTT. It translates to CASSSRDRGFAFF. The rearrangement links TRBV12-3 or TRBV12-4 to TRBJ1-1; 11 bases map to TRBD1. V gave up 4 bases and J gave up 11 bases; unmatched junction bases: 6. This CDR3 has 13 residues.

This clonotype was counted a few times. The CDR3 DNA reads TGTGCCAGCAGTTTAAATGGACAGACTAACAATGAGCAGTTCTTC. Protein sequence: CASSLNGQTNNEQFF. This chain uses TRBV27 with TRBJ2-1; maybe TRBD1 (6 bases). Deletions cut 2 bases from V and 5 bases from J, with 13 bases between. CDR1 MNHEY and CDR2 SMNVEV come from the germline V gene (reference sequence). The CDR3 sequence is 15 residues long.